This is a list of T cell receptor beta chains from one sample in a study of cytomegalovirus exposure and HLA in healthy donors. Using immunoSEQ multiplex PCR, the repertoire was profiled, and TCRdb retains in-frame clones only, with some absent. The sample yields fewer than 200,000 clones, about 80% seen once. Sequenced input: PBMCs. These receptors all come from a woman aged 25 to 39 in good health and CMV-seronegative. The CDR3 runs from the conserved cysteine through the conserved F or W. A D gene is named only where the DNA matches it firmly. The size entry is marked missing in some rows and otherwise reads once, few, many or a size class.

d_gene | j_gene | v_gene | abundance | CDR3aa | CDR3nt
TRBD1 | TRBJ1-1 | TRBV6-5 | . | CASSYGQGSTEAFF | TGTGCCAGCAGTTACGGACAGGGTTCCACTGAAGCTTTCTTT
. | TRBJ2-7 | TRBV9 | . | CASSEGEGLYEQYF | TGTGCCAGCAGCGAGGGGGAGGGACTCTACGAGCAGTACTTC
. | TRBJ1-2 | TRBV30 | once | CAWSADSVSGYTF | TGTGCCTGGAGTGCGGACAGCGTATCCGGCTACACCTTC
. | TRBJ1-5 | TRBV21-1 | . | CASTPDGRGNQPQHF | TGTGCCAGCACCCCAGACGGCAGGGGAAATCAGCCCCAGCATTTT
. | TRBJ1-6 | TRBV5-1 | . | CASSGTPNSPLHF | TGCGCCAGCAGCGGGACACCTAATTCACCCCTCCACTTT
TRBD1 | TRBJ2-7 | TRBV4-1 | . | CASSQVGQPSSYEQYF | TGCGCCAGCAGCCAAGTGGGACAGCCCAGCTCCTACGAGCAGTACTTC
TRBD1 | TRBJ1-4 | TRBV4-1 | . | CASSQVDPQGANEKLFF | TGCGCCAGCAGCCAAGTCGACCCTCAGGGGGCTAATGAAAAACTGTTTTTT
. | TRBJ2-2 | TRBV4-3 | . | CASSQAGLLNTGELFF | TGCGCCAGCAGCCAAGCCGGGTTACTGAACACCGGGGAGCTGTTTTTT
. | TRBJ2-7 | TRBV4-2 | few | CASSQGLGGLYEQYF | TGTGCCAGCAGCCAAGGTCTGGGAGGCCTTTACGAGCAGTACTTC
. | TRBJ1-5 | TRBV6-5 | few | CASSQGKYQPQHF | TGTGCCAGCAGTCAGGGGAAGTATCAGCCCCAGCATTTT
. | TRBJ1-1 | TRBV28 | . | CASSTRTSEAFF | TGTGCCAGCAGTACTAGGACCTCTGAAGCTTTCTTT
TRBD1 | TRBJ1-3 | TRBV9 | . | CASSVEGVDRGTSGNTIYF | TGTGCCAGCAGCGTAGAGGGAGTGGACAGGGGCACCTCTGGAAACACCATATATTTT
TRBD2 | TRBJ2-1 | TRBV5-6 | . | CASSLVLAGLSAKFF | TGTGCCAGCAGCTTGGTCCTAGCGGGTCTAAGTGCGAAGTTCTTC
. | TRBJ2-3 | TRBV29-1 | few | CSVPTRLSTDTQYF | TGCAGCGTTCCGACCAGGCTTAGCACAGATACGCAGTATTTT
. | TRBJ2-2 | TRBV5-6 | once | CASSLAGTGELFF | TGTGCCAGCAGCTTGGCCGGGACCGGGGAGCTGTTTTTT
. | TRBJ2-7 | TRBV18 | . | CASSLYSRQGSYEQYF | TGTGCCAGCTCACTCTACAGCCGCCAGGGGTCCTACGAGCAGTACTTC
. | TRBJ1-4 | TRBV28 | . | CASSSVLRGSNEKLFF | TGTGCCAGCAGCTCGGTCCTTAGGGGTTCTAATGAAAAACTGTTTTTT
. | TRBJ2-1 | TRBV5-4 | . | CAIDGSSYNEQFF | TGTGCCATCGACGGGAGCTCCTACAATGAGCAGTTCTTC